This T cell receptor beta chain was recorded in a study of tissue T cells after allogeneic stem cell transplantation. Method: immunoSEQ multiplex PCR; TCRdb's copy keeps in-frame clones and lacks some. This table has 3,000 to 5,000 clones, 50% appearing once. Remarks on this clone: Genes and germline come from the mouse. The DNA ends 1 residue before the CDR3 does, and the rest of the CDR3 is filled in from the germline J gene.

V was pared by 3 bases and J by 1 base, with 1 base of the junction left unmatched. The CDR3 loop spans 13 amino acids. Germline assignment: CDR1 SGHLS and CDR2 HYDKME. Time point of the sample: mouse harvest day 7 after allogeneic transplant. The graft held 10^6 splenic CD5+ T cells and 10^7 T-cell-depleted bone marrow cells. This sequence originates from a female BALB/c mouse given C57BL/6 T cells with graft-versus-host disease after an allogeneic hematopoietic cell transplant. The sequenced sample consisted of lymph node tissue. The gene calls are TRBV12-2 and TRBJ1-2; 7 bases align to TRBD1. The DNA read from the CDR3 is TGTGCCAGCTCTGGGGACAGAAACTCCGACTACACC. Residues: CASSGDRNSDYT. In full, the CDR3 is CASSGDRNSDYTF.